These 16 T cell receptor beta chains were sequenced from one sample in a study of cytomegalovirus exposure and HLA in healthy donors. Method: immunoSEQ multiplex PCR; TCRdb's copy keeps in-frame clones and lacks some. The repertoire holds fewer than 200,000 clones, with 86% as singletons. The specimen was PBMCs. These receptors were collected from a man aged 25 to 40 in good health and CMV-seropositive.

The chain joins TRBV30 to TRBJ1-1; 7 nucleotides match TRBD1. V was pared by 3 bases and J by 9 bases, with 4 bases of the junction left unmatched. The CDR3 is 11 amino acids. Germline V gene lookup returns CDR1 GTSNPN and CDR2 SVGIG (reference sequence). Written as DNA, the CDR3 is TGTGCCTGGAGAGGGACAGTGAAAGCTTTCTTT. Its translation is CAWRGTVKAFF. Full variable domain (rest looked up from reference TRBV30 and TRBJ1-1): SQTIHQWPATLVQPVGSPLSLECTVEGTSNPNLYWYRQAAGRGLQLLFYSVGIGQISSEVPQNLSASRPQDRQFILSSKKLLLSDSGFYLCAWRGTVKAFFGQGTRLTVV.

This clone was found once. J is TRBJ2-3 and V is TRBV5-6; 14 bases line up with TRBD2. After removal of 0 bases from V and 0 bases from J, the junction contained 6 bases not matched to a gene. This CDR3 spans 19 amino acids. CDR1 SGHDT and CDR2 YYEEEE come from the germline V gene. CDR3 sequence reads: CASSLGGTSGGPSTDTQYF. The CDR3 nucleotides read TGTGCCAGCAGCTTGGGAGGGACTAGCGGGGGCCCAAGCACAGATACGCAGTATTTT.

A single count supports this clone. The CDR3 sequence: CAIRSVEERTDTQYF. The CDR3 DNA follows: TGTGCCATCAGATCAGTCGAGGAGAGGACAGATACGCAGTATTTT. V usage is TRBV10-3 and J usage is TRBJ2-3; D not resolved. Germline V CDR1 and CDR2: ENHRY, SYGVKD. This CDR3 has 15 amino acids. The V end lost 6 bases, the J end lost 3 bases, and 16 bases lay between the germline ends.

V gene TRBV5-1 combines with J gene TRBJ1-3, with D possibly TRBD1 on 5 matching bases. The germline gives CDR1 SGHRS, CDR2 YFSETQ. Trimming pared 0 bases from V and 1 base from J, leaving 17 bases between. This CDR3 comprises 18 residues. The CDR3 here is CASSLGLVAGPSGNTIYF. The DNA of the CDR3 is TGCGCCAGCAGCTTGGGGCTCGTGGCAGGGCCTTCTGGAAACACCATATATTTT.

The chain employs TRBV27 and TRBJ2-7, with 7 bases matching TRBD2. There are 14 residues in the CDR3. Trimming removed 2 bases from V and 5 bases from J; junction bases left unmatched: 6. Germline V gives CDR1 MNHEY, CDR2 SMNVEV (reference sequence). The CDR3 DNA is TGTGCCAGCAGTTTACGCGGGAGCCCCCACGAGCAGTACTTC. Its translation is CASSLRGSPHEQYF.

The CDR3 here is CASRQGQSYNEQFF. The CDR3 DNA reads TGCGCCAGCCGACAGGGGCAATCCTACAATGAGCAGTTCTTC. This chain connects TRBV5-1 to TRBJ2-1, with 8 bases fitting TRBD1. The V gene end was trimmed by 7 bases and the J gene end by 1 base; junction bases not matched to a gene: 4. CDR3 size: 14 residues. Germline CDR1 is SGHRS and CDR2 is YFSETQ.

The chain combines TRBV4-1 with TRBJ2-7; the D is unclear. The germline CDR1 and CDR2 sequences are MGHRA and YSYEKL. This CDR3 region has 15 residues. V lost 0 bases to trimming and J lost 5 bases, with 14 bases between them. CDR3 amino acids: CASSQDQERAHEQYF. In nucleotides, the CDR3 is TGCGCCAGCAGCCAAGATCAGGAACGAGCCCACGAGCAGTACTTC.

The chain is built from TRBV2 and TRBJ2-7; D may be TRBD1 or TRBD2 (5 bases each). CDR1 is SNHLY, CDR2 FYNNEI, per germline. The CDR3 extends over 11 amino acids. V lost 10 bases and J lost 9, with 16 bases in between. CDR3 sequence reads: CATPAGDGQYF. The CDR3 bases are TGTGCCACGCCGGCCGGGGACGGGCAGTACTTC.

The CDR3 nucleotides are TGTGCCAGTAGTACCGTAGGGGGTCCCTACGAGCAGTACTTC. Translated, it gives CASSTVGGPYEQYF. The rearrangement links TRBV19 to TRBJ2-7; perhaps TRBD1 as D (6 bases). Germline V CDR1 and CDR2: LNHDA, SQIVND (reference sequence). The V end lost 4 bases, the J end lost 2 bases, and 12 bases lay between the germline ends. The CDR3 totals 14 residues. Variable domain in full (rest from reference TRBV19 and TRBJ2-7): DGGITQSPKYLFRKEGQNVTLSCEQNLNHDAMYWYRQDPGQGLRLIYYSQIVNDFQKGDIAEGYSVSREKKESFPLTVTSAQKNPTAFYLCASSTVGGPYEQYFGPGTRLTVT.

This clone was seen a few times. CDR3 nucleotides: TGTGCCAGCGGGGCGGGAGCCTACGAGCAGTACTTC. It specifies CASGAGAYEQYF. The chain couples TRBV6-1 to TRBJ2-7, with TRBD2 identical over 7 bases. This CDR3 is built from 12 residues. V lost 8 bases to trimming and J lost 2 bases; unmatched junction nucleotides: 3. Germline V gives CDR1 MNHNS, CDR2 SASEGT.

The CDR3 DNA sequence: TGTGCCAGCAGACTCTTTAGGGGAGGAGGGCAAGAGACCCAGTACTTC. It encodes CASRLFRGGGQETQYF. The chain combines TRBV11-1 with TRBJ2-5, with D possibly matching TRBD2 (6 bases). This CDR3 spans 16 amino acids. Trimming took 6 bases from V and 2 from J, leaving 19 bases between them. Germline loops: CDR1 SGHAT, CDR2 FQDESV (reference sequence).

The V call is TRBV18, the J call TRBJ2-1; no clear D gene. Trimming took off 5 bases at V and 0 bases at J, with 14 bases between the two ends. The CDR3 spans 16 residues. Germline assignment: CDR1 KGHSH and CDR2 LQKENI. The CDR3 nucleotides are TGTGCCAGCTCAACTCAGTGGCAACTCTCCTACAATGAGCAGTTCTTC. This translates into CASSTQWQLSYNEQFF.

This clone was seen a handful of times. The chain is built from TRBV4-2 and TRBJ2-3, with D possibly matching TRBD1 (6 bases). Germline V lookup: CDR1 LGHNA, CDR2 YNFKEQ. V was shortened by 1 base and J by 0 bases, with 14 bases between the two germline ends. This CDR3 has 17 amino acids. The CDR3 nucleotides are TGTGCCAGCAGCCAAGGCTCACAGGGAGTGAGCACAGATACGCAGTATTTT. Translated, it gives CASSQGSQGVSTDTQYF.

Only one count was recorded for this clone. The rearrangement joins TRBV29-1 to TRBJ2-7; TRBD1 agrees at 7 bases. The J segment lost 3 bases and the V segment lost 1 base, leaving 6 bases of the junction unmatched. Germline V gives CDR1 SQVTM, CDR2 ANQGSEA. This CDR3 is built from 14 residues. The CDR3 bases are TGCAGCGTTGAAGGGGTAGGGGGCAACTACGAGCAGTACTTC. Its protein product is CSVEGVGGNYEQYF.

V usage is TRBV7-9 and J usage is TRBJ1-4; TRBD1 aligns across 8 bases. This CDR3 is 15 amino acids long. The J segment lost 3 bases and the V segment lost 6 bases, leaving 6 bases of the junction unmatched. Germline CDR1 is SEHNR and CDR2 is FQNEAQ (reference sequence). Here the CDR3 reads CASSRTGTANEKLFF. DNA of the CDR3: TGTGCCAGCAGTCGGACAGGGACGGCTAATGAAAAACTGTTTTTT. The whole variable domain, filled in from reference TRBV7-9 and TRBJ1-4, reads DTGVSQNPRHKITKRGQNVTFRCDPISEHNRLYWYRQTLGQGPEFLTYFQNEAQLEKSRLLSDRFSAERPKGSFSTLEIQRTEQGDSAMYLCASSRTGTANEKLFFGSGTQLSVL.

This clone was seen a few times. The chain combines TRBV4-3 with TRBJ2-7; D is ambiguous. Germline CDR1 is LGHNA and CDR2 is YSLEER. V was shortened by 0 bases and J by 6 bases, with 12 bases between the two germline ends. This CDR3 comprises 14 residues. The CDR3 DNA follows: TGCGCCAGCAGCCAAGATGTCACAGCTCCCGAGCAGTACTTC. Its protein product is CASSQDVTAPEQYF.